What follows are 10 T cell receptor beta chains derived from one specimen sequenced in a study of blood T cell repertoires in COVID-19. Repertoires were generated with immunoSEQ multiplex PCR, while TCRdb's copy carries only in-frame clones and drops some. This table holds 170,000 or so clones, about 88% found once. Sample: peripheral blood. The receptors were sampled from a man in his 60s with COVID-19, enrolled during active disease.

This clone occurred once. The chain links TRBV5-6 to TRBJ1-1, with D possibly TRBD1 on 6 matching bases. Trimming removed 4 bases from V and 10 bases from J, with 17 bases in between. CDR1 is SGHDT, CDR2 YYEEEE, per germline. The CDR3 is 13 amino acids. CDR3 sequence reads: CASSTGTPVRAFF. The CDR3 region has the DNA TGTGCCAGCAGCACCGGGACACCGGTACGAGCTTTCTTT.

About this clone: Distinct nucleotide sequences in the sample also encode this CDR3. The chain uses TRBV7-2 and TRBJ2-5; 7 nucleotides agree with TRBD1. Germline V gene lookup returns CDR1 SGHTA and CDR2 FQGNSA. CDR3 length equals 13 residues. The V segment lost 3 bases and the J segment 2 bases; nucleotides outside the gene matches: 0. DNA for the CDR3: TGTGCCAGCAGCTTGGGACAGCAAGAGACCCAGTACTTC. Translating it yields CASSLGQQETQYF.

This chain joins TRBV27 and TRBJ1-1; TRBD1 matches at 7 bases. The CDR3 loop spans 15 amino acids. The ends lost 6 bases at V and 0 bases at J; junction bases unmatched: 7. The V gene's germline CDR1 is MNHEY and CDR2 SMNVEV (reference sequence). For the CDR3, the DNA is TGTGCCAGCAGCAACAGGGGACTTTTGAACACTGAAGCTTTCTTT. Amino acid sequence: CASSNRGLLNTEAFF.

The genes are TRBV6-5 and TRBJ1-1; no clear D gene. This CDR3 has 14 amino acids. With 2 bases removed from V and 5 bases from J, the gap between germline ends came to 12 bases. In germline, CDR1 is MNHEY, CDR2 SVGAGI. In DNA form, the CDR3 reads TGTGCCAGCAGTTACGGACGTCCGGGAACTGAAGCTTTCTTT. This encodes CASSYGRPGTEAFF.

The rearrangement links TRBV5-8 to TRBJ2-5, with D hard to call. This CDR3 has 14 residues. The germline gives CDR1 SGHTS, CDR2 YDEGEE. Deletions cut 4 bases from V and 4 bases from J, with 14 bases between. CDR3 in amino acids: CASSTQKERETQYF. For the CDR3, the DNA is TGTGCCAGCAGCACCCAGAAGGAGAGAGAGACCCAGTACTTC.

The chain recombines TRBV7-2 with TRBJ1-2; TRBD1 matches at 11 bases. The CDR3 consists of 16 residues. CDR1 and CDR2 from the germline V gene are SGHTA and FQGNSA. V lost 6 bases, J lost 3 bases, and 9 bases stayed unmatched. The CDR3, as DNA: TGTGCCAGCAGAGGACAGGGGGCTAGTAAGGACTATGGCTACACCTTC. Protein: CASRGQGASKDYGYTF.

This clone was observed a single time. DNA for the CDR3: TGTGCCAGCAGCTTGTGGGGGGGCAGGAACACAGATACGCAGTATTTT. This gives the protein CASSLWGGRNTDTQYF. J is TRBJ2-3 and V is TRBV5-8; perhaps TRBD2 as D (7 bases). The CDR3 length is 16 residues. Germline V gene sequence: CDR1 SGHTS, CDR2 YDEGEE. Trimming took off 1 base at V and 2 bases at J, with 14 bases between the two ends. Complete variable domain (other parts from reference TRBV5-8 and TRBJ2-3): EAGVTQSPTHLIKTRGQQATLRCSPISGHTSVYWYQQALGLGLQFLLWYDEGEERNRGNFPPRFSGRQFPNYSSELNVNALELEDSALYLCASSLWGGRNTDTQYFGPGTRLTVL.

The chain is built from TRBV3-1 (or the pseudogene TRBV3-2) and TRBJ1-5; 9 bases match TRBD1. Germline lookup yields CDR1 LGHDT and CDR2 YNNKEL (reference sequence). There are 16 residues in the CDR3. Trimming cost V 1 base and J 7 bases; bases outside gene matches: 8. Written as DNA, the CDR3 is TGTGCCAGCAGCCAAGGCCGCGGGACAGGGTACCAGCCCCAGCATTTT. This sequence encodes CASSQGRGTGYQPQHF.

This chain links TRBV11-3 with TRBJ2-7; TRBD1 agrees at 8 bases. Trimming took 5 bases from V and 3 from J; bases not matched to a gene: 12. The CDR3 totals 16 residues. Per the germline V gene, CDR1 is SGHNT and CDR2 is YENEEA. CDR3 in amino acids: CASSPLTGATIYEQYF. The DNA for the CDR3 is TGTGCCAGCAGCCCCCTGACAGGGGCTACAATCTACGAGCAGTACTTC.

The chain is built from TRBV7-2 and TRBJ2-2, with a possible D match to TRBD1 (5 bases). The CDR3 has 16 amino acids. Germline CDR1 and CDR2: SGHTA and FQGNSA. Between the trimmed V and J ends, which lost 5 bases and 6 bases, there was a span of 19 bases. CDR3 nucleotide sequence: TGTGCCAGCAGCCAACCGGACCTCAGGGTAGCCGGGGAGCTGTTTTTT. Protein: CASSQPDLRVAGELFF.